The 18 T cell receptor beta chains given below trace back to one sample, sequenced in a study of blood T cell repertoires in COVID-19. The repertoire was sequenced with immunoSEQ multiplex PCR; TCRdb's copy has only in-frame clones and lacks some. The data hold around 700,000 clones, with about 87% observed a single time. The material sequenced was peripheral blood. The receptors were sampled from a woman aged 18-30 years with acute or convalescent COVID-19.

The chain joins TRBV10-3 to TRBJ2-1; D possibly corresponds to TRBD1 (5 bases). The CDR3 covers 14 residues. Germline lookup yields CDR1 ENHRY and CDR2 SYGVKD. The ends were cut back, 4 bases at V and 4 bases at J, with 11 bases in the middle. CDR3 nucleotides: TGTGCCATCAGTGCCCAGGGTGGGTACAATGAGCAGTTCTTC. The encoded protein is CAISAQGGYNEQFF.

The V call is TRBV11-3, the J call TRBJ2-1; no definite D call. Germline CDR1 SGHNT, CDR2 YENEEA. The CDR3 extends over 12 amino acids. Trimming shortened V by 1 base and J by 5 bases, and 3 bases separated the two germline ends. CDR3 in DNA: TGTGCCAGCAGCTTAGCCAACAATGAGCAGTTCTTC. Protein product: CASSLANNEQFF.

The V call is TRBV7-9, the J call TRBJ2-5, with 8 bases lining up with TRBD1. V gave up 8 bases and J gave up 3 bases; unmatched junction bases: 14. The CDR3 loop spans 16 amino acids. Germline V gene sequence: CDR1 SEHNR, CDR2 FQNEAQ (reference sequence). The CDR3 region has the DNA TGTGCCAGCTTATTTTGGGGTGGACAGGGCGAAGAGACCCAGTACTTC. Protein: CASLFWGGQGEETQYF.

The chain combines TRBV24-1 with TRBJ1-4; D is unclear. This CDR3 has 13 residues. CDR1 is KGHDR and CDR2 is SFDVKD in the germline V gene. V was shortened by 5 bases and J by 5 bases, with 8 bases between the two germline ends. CDR3 loop: CATSAGGNEKLFF. CDR3 sequence (DNA): TGTGCCACCAGTGCAGGTGGGAATGAAAAACTGTTTTTT.

This rearrangement joins TRBV19 to TRBJ1-2, with D unresolved. The V gene's germline CDR1 is LNHDA and CDR2 SQIVND (reference sequence). The length of the CDR3 is 13 residues. V lost 7 bases and J 7 bases, leaving 16 bases between the germline ends. The CDR3: CASIGPAGFGYTF. The CDR3 DNA reads TGTGCCAGTATCGGCCCCGCGGGGTTTGGCTACACCTTC.

The J gene is TRBJ1-2, the V gene TRBV6-6, with TRBD1 matching 11 bases. CDR1 is MNHNY and CDR2 is SVGAGI in the germline V gene (reference sequence). V gave up 5 bases and J gave up 6 bases; unmatched junction bases: 8. The CDR3 is 15 amino acids. The CDR3 region is CASSPGTGGFDGYTF. CDR3 in DNA: TGTGCCAGCAGTCCCGGGACAGGGGGGTTCGATGGCTACACCTTC.

The chain carries TRBV6-5 and TRBJ1-2; TRBD1 might be the D (5 bases). V lost 5 bases and J 11 bases, leaving 15 bases between the germline ends. This CDR3 spans 12 amino acids. Germline lookup yields CDR1 MNHEY and CDR2 SVGAGI. The CDR3 is CASSNRGDWYTF. CDR3 DNA: TGTGCCAGCAGTAACAGAGGGGACTGGTACACCTTC.

The chain couples TRBV4-1 to TRBJ1-3; 7 bases align to TRBD1. After removal of 2 bases from V and 2 bases from J, the junction contained 6 bases not matched to a gene. Germline CDR1 is MGHRA and CDR2 is YSYEKL. The CDR3 spans 16 residues. Written as DNA, the CDR3 is TGCGCCAGCAGCCAACCTACAGGGGATCCTGGAAACACCATATATTTT. Protein: CASSQPTGDPGNTIYF.

This clone was seen only once. V and J are TRBV6-6 and TRBJ1-1, with D perhaps TRBD1 (5 bases). The CDR3 loop spans 12 amino acids. Trimming pared 6 bases from V and 7 bases from J, leaving 12 bases between. Germline loops: CDR1 MNHNY, CDR2 SVGAGI (reference sequence). The CDR3 protein is CASRGQLFEAFF. The CDR3, as DNA: TGTGCCAGCAGGGGGCAGCTTTTTGAAGCTTTCTTT.

This clone was counted between two and nine times. CDR3 sequence: CASSVTSGGDTQYF. As DNA, the CDR3 is TGTGCCAGCAGCGTGACTAGCGGGGGGGATACGCAGTATTTT. The chain links TRBV11-2 to TRBJ2-3, with 13 nucleotides matching TRBD2. Trimming cost V 5 bases and J 6 bases; bases outside gene matches: 2. CDR3 size: 14 residues. Per germline, CDR1 SGHAT and CDR2 FQNNGV.

The V call is TRBV4-1, the J call TRBJ1-6; D call uncertain. From germline, CDR1 is MGHRA and CDR2 YSYEKL. Trimming took off 3 bases at V and 7 bases at J, with 10 bases between the two ends. CDR3 length equals 14 residues. The CDR3 nucleotides read TGCGCCAGCAGCCATCCGGGTCGGAATTCACCCCTCCACTTT. Translating it yields CASSHPGRNSPLHF.

The genes are TRBV6-5 and TRBJ1-2; the D is unclear. CDR3 size: 12 residues. Germline V gene data show CDR1 as MNHEY and CDR2 as SVGAGI. V lost 7 bases and J lost 0, with 6 bases in between. CDR3 sequence reads: CASNRANYGYTF. CDR3 nucleotide sequence: TGTGCCAGCAATCGAGCTAACTATGGCTACACCTTC.

The chain employs TRBV19 and TRBJ1-1; D possibly corresponds to TRBD1 (5 bases). Germline CDR1 is LNHDA and CDR2 is SQIVND (reference sequence). The CDR3 has 16 residues. V was trimmed by 5 bases and J by 0 bases, leaving 16 bases between them. The CDR3 bases are TGTGCCAGTAGTCCCCGGACACCGACGGTGAACACTGAAGCTTTCTTT. Translating it yields CASSPRTPTVNTEAFF.

Of note for this clone: Other nucleotide sequences in the sample specify the same CDR3. The rearrangement joins TRBV30 to TRBJ2-2, with D perhaps TRBD1 (5 bases). The CDR3 consists of 13 residues. Per the germline V gene, CDR1 is GTSNPN and CDR2 is SVGIG (reference sequence). V dropped 3 bases and J dropped 1 base, with 6 bases sitting between them. The chain's CDR3 is CAWRQGNTGELFF. As DNA, the CDR3 is TGTGCCTGGAGGCAGGGGAACACCGGGGAGCTGTTTTTT.

The V gene is TRBV19, the J gene TRBJ2-5; D is unclear. V was clipped by 3 bases and J by 5 bases, with 7 bases between them. This CDR3 has 12 amino acids. The germline CDR1 and CDR2 sequences are LNHDA and SQIVND (reference sequence). CDR3 sequence reads: CASSMGSETQYF. The CDR3, as DNA: TGTGCCAGTAGTATGGGCTCGGAGACCCAGTACTTC.

The rearrangement links TRBV5-6 to TRBJ1-2; D uncertain. CDR1 is SGHDT, CDR2 YYEEEE, per germline. V dropped 0 bases and J dropped 0 bases, with 6 bases sitting between them. The CDR3 spans 14 residues. The CDR3 region is CASSLDVANYGYTF. For the CDR3, the DNA is TGTGCCAGCAGCTTGGACGTAGCTAACTATGGCTACACCTTC.

The chain combines TRBV28 with TRBJ1-2; 7 nucleotides line up with TRBD1. The germline V gene has CDR1 MDHEN and CDR2 SYDVKM. CDR3 size: 15 residues. V lost 5 bases and J lost 0; bases outside the gene matches: 6. The CDR3 spells CASSPQGDPNYGYTF. The CDR3 bases are TGTGCCAGCAGTCCTCAGGGGGACCCTAACTATGGCTACACCTTC.

The chain couples TRBV6-5 to TRBJ1-2, with D possibly TRBD1 on 5 matching bases. The CDR3 contains 11 residues. Trimming removed 7 bases at V and 8 bases at J, with 11 bases between. Germline V gene sequence: CDR1 MNHEY, CDR2 SVGAGI. Written as DNA, the CDR3 is TGTGCCAGCACCTCCGGGGGGGGCTACACCTTC. Its translation: CASTSGGGYTF.